Each of the 2 T cell receptor beta chains below was sequenced from the same sample in a study of vaccination and CD4 T cells after COVID-19. Their antigen targets remain unknown. With the Oncomine TCR Beta short-read assay, DNA from cultured CD4+ T cells was sequenced. The template was genomic DNA from cultured CD4+ T cells. MiXCR was run by TCRdb on the PCR reads, yielding one entry per CDR3 protein. The table lists roughly 7,800 distinct CDR3 sequences, 30% to 40% of them singletons. The sample's treatment: roughly 10-day PBMC culture with coronavirus spike peptide pools or control peptides (ViraFEST assay). One should note that the unexposed donor's CD4+ T cells were collected before the COVID-19 pandemic (2011-2018). Sequenced material: CD4+ T cells from blood, cultured in vitro. These receptors were collected from a human donor in good health.

The CDR3 reads CASSLRTSGSPETQYF. The CDR3 DNA reads TGTGCCAGCAGCCTCCGGACTAGCGGGAGCCCAGAGACCCAGTACTTC. The chain joins TRBV7-2 to TRBJ2-5; 13 bases are a match to TRBD2. V lost 5 bases to trimming and J lost 4 bases; unmatched junction nucleotides: 7. The germline CDR1 and CDR2 sequences are SGHTA and FQGNSA. This CDR3 contains 16 residues. The variable domain in full, completed from reference TRBV7-2 and TRBJ2-5, reads GAGVSQSPSNKVTEKGKDVELRCDPISGHTALYWYRQSLGQGLEFLIYFQGNSAPDKSGLPSDRFSAERTGGSVSTLTIQRTQQEDSAVYLCASSLRTSGSPETQYFGPGTRLLVL.

The CDR3 DNA reads TGTGCCACCAGCAGAGATCCGGGGACAGGGCGCAATGAGCAGTTCTTC. It specifies CATSRDPGTGRNEQFF. V and J are TRBV15 and TRBJ2-1; TRBD1 agrees at 9 bases. V dropped 0 bases and J dropped 6; count of bases not matched to a gene: 6. This CDR3 contains 16 residues. Looked up from germline, CDR1 is LNHNV and CDR2 is YYDKDF (reference sequence).